One and the same sample provided the 27 T cell receptor beta chains below, sequenced in a study of cytomegalovirus exposure and HLA in healthy donors (dated by TCRdb to 2017 to 2019). Preparation of the library involved the immunoSEQ multiplex PCR assay. For the multiplex PCR, a mixture combining 60 forward primers for TCR Vbeta segments and 13 reverse primers for TCR Jbeta segments was used. TCRdb mirrors the immuneACCESS table, restricted to in-frame sequences. Some clones are absent from its copies; in checked studies, under half trace to an unresolved V gene, and the reason for the others is unknown. This sample lists around 100,000 clones; approximately 70% were detected once. Of the sample, 11% is held by the ten largest clones. The sequencing input was PBMCs. These receptors were taken from a man aged 40-49 years in good health and CMV-seropositive.

In its sample, this clone was seen a few times. V is TRBV5-1 and J is TRBJ2-2; 8 bases agree with TRBD2. The ends lost 2 bases at V and 4 bases at J; junction bases unmatched: 10. Germline CDR1 is SGHRS and CDR2 is YFSETQ. The CDR3 has 17 amino acids. CDR3 protein: CASSFWGSGSGTGELFF. Here the CDR3 DNA reads TGCGCCAGCAGCTTTTGGGGAAGCGGGAGCGGCACCGGGGAGCTGTTTTTT.

The chain joins TRBV9 to TRBJ1-1; 7 bases are shared with TRBD1. The CDR3 covers 18 residues. Germline CDR1 is SGDLS and CDR2 is YYNGEE. Trimming removed 0 bases from V and 2 bases from J; junction bases left unmatched: 13. Written as DNA, the CDR3 is TGTGCCAGCAGCGTAGATGTGTGGGGCGACAGGGAAAACACTGAAGCTTTCTTT. It is translated as CASSVDVWGDRENTEAFF.

The chain joins TRBV5-6 to TRBJ2-1; 7 bases line up with TRBD2. The CDR3 is made up of 14 amino acids. V gave up 1 base and J gave up 3 bases; unmatched junction bases: 1. The V gene's germline CDR1 is SGHDT and CDR2 YYEEEE. The CDR3 here is CASSLSSGYNEQFF. DNA for the CDR3: TGTGCCAGCAGCTTGTCTAGCGGCTACAATGAGCAGTTCTTC.

The chain links TRBV19 to TRBJ2-3; 9 nucleotides align to TRBD2. Germline V gene lookup returns CDR1 LNHDA and CDR2 SQIVND (reference sequence). The V segment lost 4 bases and the J segment 5 bases; nucleotides outside the gene matches: 13. The CDR3 runs to 17 residues. For the CDR3, the DNA is TGTGCCAGTAGTACACGCCTGAGCGGGAGGATAAAAGATACGCAGTATTTT. This codes for CASSTRLSGRIKDTQYF.

This clone was seen a few times. The same CDR3 can be traced to other DNA sequences in this sample. The chain carries TRBV6-6 and TRBJ1-1; TRBD1 might be the D (5 bases). This CDR3 is 14 amino acids long. Germline CDR1 is MNHNY and CDR2 is SVGAGI (reference sequence). The germline V and J ends were trimmed by 2 bases and 0 bases, with 7 bases remaining between them. CDR3 amino acids: CASSYGHLNTEAFF. CDR3 nucleotides: TGTGCCAGCAGTTACGGACACTTGAACACTGAAGCTTTCTTT.

The V gene is TRBV10-3, the J gene TRBJ1-2; 9 nucleotides align to TRBD1. J gave up 6 bases and V 7 bases, and 9 bases lay outside the gene matches. The length of the CDR3 is 14 residues. The germline V gene has CDR1 ENHRY and CDR2 SYGVKD. The CDR3 DNA follows: TGTGCCATCACGTCCGGGACAGGGAACCATGGCTACACCTTC. This gives the protein CAITSGTGNHGYTF.

On this clone: Germline is not matched at one junction end, which may reflect a read error. This rearrangement joins TRBV7-7 to TRBJ2-1; weak D call: TRBD2 (7 bases). Germline loops: CDR1 SSHAT, CDR2 FNYEAQ (reference sequence). The CDR3 loop spans 16 amino acids. CDR3 sequence reads: CASSLQGRGGLDEQFF. CDR3 nucleotides: TGTGCTAGCAGCTTACAAGGCAGGGGAGGGTTAGATGAGCAGTTCTTC.

The count of this clone is one. V gene TRBV14 combines with J gene TRBJ2-5; D may be TRBD2 (5 bases). CDR1 is SGHDN, CDR2 FVKESK, per germline. The length of the CDR3 is 18 residues. Between the trimmed V and J ends, which lost 0 bases and 4 bases, there was a span of 21 bases. As DNA, the CDR3 is TGTGCCAGCAGCCAAGAAGGTCTCGGCACGGGATTGCTAGAGACCCAGTACTTC. It is translated as CASSQEGLGTGLLETQYF.

As regards this clone: The sample carries other DNA sequences with the same CDR3. The chain combines TRBV18 with TRBJ1-1; 7 bases line up with TRBD1. Germline loops: CDR1 KGHSH, CDR2 LQKENI. Trimming cost V 4 bases and J 3 bases; bases outside gene matches: 2. This CDR3 region has 13 residues. The CDR3 sequence is CASSLDRDTEAFF. The CDR3 DNA follows: TGTGCCAGCTCACTCGACAGGGACACTGAAGCTTTCTTT.

This sequence joins TRBV6-5 and TRBJ1-1; no clear D. This CDR3 region has 15 residues. Trimming stripped 5 bases from V and 6 bases from J, with 19 bases between. Germline V gives CDR1 MNHEY, CDR2 SVGAGI. In DNA, the CDR3 is TGTGCCAGCAGTAGCTTAGAGTCCGTAATCTCTGAAGCTTTCTTT. The encoded protein is CASSSLESVISEAFF.

CDR3 amino acids: CASSFGTSADTQYF. In DNA form, the CDR3 reads TGTGCCAGCAGCTTCGGGACTAGCGCCGATACGCAGTATTTT. V gene TRBV7-6 combines with J gene TRBJ2-3; 10 bases agree with TRBD2. V shed 3 bases and J 6 bases; nucleotides not matched to a gene: 3. Germline V gene data show CDR1 as SGHVS and CDR2 as FNYEAQ. CDR3 length equals 14 residues.

This chain joins TRBV4-2 and TRBJ1-4, with 9 bases fitting TRBD1. The junction had 3 bases not matched to a gene; V was cut back by 0 bases and J by 7 bases. Per the germline V gene, CDR1 is LGHNA and CDR2 is YNFKEQ. This CDR3 is built from 15 residues. The CDR3 nucleotides read TGTGCCAGCAGCCAAGAAGGGACAGGGACTGAAAAACTGTTTTTT. As protein: CASSQEGTGTEKLFF.

The chain employs TRBV29-1 and TRBJ1-5; a weak D match, TRBD1 (5 bases). CDR1 and CDR2 from the germline V gene are SQVTM and ANQGSEA. This CDR3 comprises 12 residues. V lost 6 bases and J 5 bases, leaving 11 bases between the germline ends. Written as DNA, the CDR3 is TGCAGCGTCGGTGACAGTCATCAGCCCCAGCATTTT. This gives the protein CSVGDSHQPQHF.

This rearrangement joins TRBV9 to TRBJ2-1, with 8 bases that match TRBD2. With V trimmed by 0 bases and J by 4 bases, 9 bases remained unmatched. Germline values: CDR1 SGDLS, CDR2 YYNGEE. This CDR3 is built from 17 residues. CDR3 residues: CASSVAYSSGKYNEQFF. The CDR3 coding sequence is TGTGCCAGCAGCGTAGCTTATAGTAGCGGGAAATACAATGAGCAGTTCTTC.

The J gene is TRBJ2-7, the V gene TRBV11-2; TRBD1 aligns across 10 bases. V gave up 1 base and J gave up 7 bases; unmatched junction bases: 7. CDR1 is SGHAT and CDR2 is FQNNGV in the germline V gene. The CDR3 is 15 residues long. The CDR3 loop reads CASSLGRDRGREQYF. In DNA, the CDR3 is TGTGCCAGCAGCTTAGGGAGGGACAGGGGAAGAGAGCAGTACTTC.

V and J are TRBV9 and TRBJ2-7; the D gene is possibly TRBD1 (6 bases). Trimming pared 4 bases from V and 5 bases from J, leaving 16 bases between. CDR3 size: 14 residues. CDR1 and CDR2 from the germline V gene are SGDLS and YYNGEE. The CDR3 nucleotides are TGTGCCAGCAGCTCGGGACAAAGCCCCGACGAGCAGTACTTC. Amino acid sequence: CASSSGQSPDEQYF.

To note about this clone: Other DNA sequences within the sample encode an identical CDR3. The chain has TRBV6-5 and TRBJ2-1; possible D gene TRBD1, 5 bases. Germline values: CDR1 MNHEY, CDR2 SVGAGI. This CDR3 comprises 14 residues. The V end lost 0 bases, the J end lost 4 bases, and 7 bases lay between the germline ends. The CDR3 reads CASSYSSGYNEQFF. CDR3 in DNA: TGTGCCAGCAGTTACTCATCAGGGTACAATGAGCAGTTCTTC.

V and J are TRBV5-5 and TRBJ2-5; D unresolved. The CDR3 has 13 residues. V gave up 4 bases and J gave up 5 bases, with 12 bases separating them. The germline gives CDR1 SGHKS, CDR2 YYEKEE (reference sequence). In DNA form, the CDR3 reads TGTGCCAGCAGCCCTGGGCTCGGCGAGACCCAGTACTTC. It is translated as CASSPGLGETQYF.

V and J are TRBV6-1 and TRBJ2-5; TRBD2 matches 13 bases. This CDR3 has 17 residues. Germline CDR1 is MNHNS and CDR2 is SASEGT. With V trimmed by 3 bases and J by 5 bases, 9 bases remained unmatched. The CDR3 region has the DNA TGTGCCAGCAGTGAGACCGGGACTAGCGGGATGGGTGAGACCCAGTACTTC. It yields the protein CASSETGTSGMGETQYF.

The chain combines TRBV19 with TRBJ1-3; D may be TRBD1 (6 bases). Trimming took 5 bases from V and 1 from J, leaving 15 bases between them. Germline values: CDR1 LNHDA, CDR2 SQIVND (reference sequence). The CDR3 loop spans 16 amino acids. CDR3 nucleotide sequence: TGTGCCAGTAGTCGGACAGTCGAGGGGTCTGGAAACACCATATATTTT. This translates into CASSRTVEGSGNTIYF.

The J gene is TRBJ2-1, the V gene TRBV15; 11 nucleotides agree with TRBD2. This CDR3 has 15 amino acids. J lost 6 bases, V lost 7 bases, and 8 bases had no gene match. Germline CDR1 reads LNHNV; CDR2 reads YYDKDF (reference sequence). The CDR3 sequence: CATKAETSGSNEQFF. The CDR3 DNA is TGTGCCACCAAGGCGGAAACTAGCGGGAGCAATGAGCAGTTCTTC.

This clone was found a few times. The chain is built from TRBV15 and TRBJ2-7; the match to TRBD2 covers 15 bases. The CDR3 extends over 15 amino acids. V was clipped by 3 bases and J by 6 bases; unmatched bases: 3. CDR1 is LNHNV and CDR2 is YYDKDF in the germline V gene (reference sequence). This CDR3 reads CATSRGGLAGGEQYF. CDR3 in DNA: TGTGCCACCAGCAGGGGGGGACTAGCGGGGGGCGAGCAGTACTTC.

The chain couples TRBV6-6 to TRBJ1-1; possibly TRBD1 for D (5 bases). Germline assignment: CDR1 MNHNY and CDR2 SVGAGI (reference sequence). CDR3 length equals 14 residues. Trimming took 7 bases from V and 5 from J, leaving 17 bases between them. CDR3 DNA: TGTGCCAGCACCTACGGCGGGGGTCGGACTGAAGCTTTCTTT. It yields the protein CASTYGGGRTEAFF.

The chain joins TRBV5-1 to TRBJ2-1; 10 positions agree with TRBD1. V was clipped by 4 bases and J by 5 bases; unmatched bases: 9. Germline V lookup: CDR1 SGHRS, CDR2 YFSETQ. The CDR3 loop spans 16 amino acids. The CDR3 nucleotides read TGCGCCAGCAGCCCCCTTGACAGGGGGCGGCACAATGAGCAGTTCTTC. Translation: CASSPLDRGRHNEQFF.

A few counts support this clone. The rearrangement links TRBV9 to TRBJ2-1, with 10 bases aligning to TRBD2. The CDR3 has 15 residues. The germline V gene has CDR1 SGDLS and CDR2 YYNGEE. V was pared by 4 bases and J by 3 bases, with 4 bases of the junction left unmatched. CDR3 in amino acids: CASSLGTSDYNEQFF. As DNA, the CDR3 is TGTGCCAGCAGCCTCGGGACTAGCGACTACAATGAGCAGTTCTTC.

This chain uses TRBV28 with TRBJ2-3, with D possibly being TRBD2 (5 bases). The CDR3 extends over 14 amino acids. The germline gives CDR1 MDHEN, CDR2 SYDVKM. The ends were cut back, 7 bases at V and 5 bases at J, with 16 bases in the middle. The CDR3 spells CASKVGISVDTQYF. CDR3 in DNA: TGTGCCAGCAAGGTCGGGATTTCGGTAGATACGCAGTATTTT.

J is TRBJ2-2 and V is TRBV29-1; weak D call: TRBD2 (6 bases). The CDR3 is 14 residues long. Looked up from germline, CDR1 is SQVTM and CDR2 is ANQGSEA. The V end was cut by 6 bases, the J end by 0 bases, with 11 bases between. The CDR3 DNA sequence: TGCAGCGTGGCTAGCGACACGAACACCGGGGAGCTGTTTTTT. Its protein is CSVASDTNTGELFF.